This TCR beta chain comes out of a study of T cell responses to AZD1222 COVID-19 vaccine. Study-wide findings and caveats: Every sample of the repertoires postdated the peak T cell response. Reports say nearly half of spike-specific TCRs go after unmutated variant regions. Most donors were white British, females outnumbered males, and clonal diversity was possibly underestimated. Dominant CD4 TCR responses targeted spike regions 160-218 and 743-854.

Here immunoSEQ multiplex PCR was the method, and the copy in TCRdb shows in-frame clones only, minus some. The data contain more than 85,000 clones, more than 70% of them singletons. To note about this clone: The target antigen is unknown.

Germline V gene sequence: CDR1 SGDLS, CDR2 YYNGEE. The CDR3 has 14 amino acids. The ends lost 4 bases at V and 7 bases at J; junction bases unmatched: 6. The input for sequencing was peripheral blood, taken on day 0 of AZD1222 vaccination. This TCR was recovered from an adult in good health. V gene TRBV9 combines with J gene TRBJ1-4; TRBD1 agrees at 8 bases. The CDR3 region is CASSIQGDSEKLFF. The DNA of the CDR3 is TGTGCCAGCAGCATACAGGGGGACAGTGAAAAACTGTTTTTT.